The sequence of this T cell receptor beta chain was determined in a study of metastatic and nonmetastatic thyroid tumors. Study background: Repertoire data that came from the blood and tumor or nodule tissue of malignant and benign thyroid patients were compared.

All patients reached thyroid surgery having received no treatment beforehand. TCRdb re-called the PCR reads via MiXCR. This table holds over 7,500 clones, about 28% found once. Points from the study as a whole: Malignant thyroid tumors reportedly had TCR beta diversity that was significantly higher than in benign nodules, in blood and tumor.

Worth noting for this clone: What it binds is unknown. The junction departs from the called germline gene at one end, perhaps through a read error.

The CDR3 contains 15 residues. CDR1 is LNHDA and CDR2 is SQIVND in the germline V gene (reference sequence). The sequence was collected from a female donor with papillary thyroid cancer or a benign thyroid nodule (not recorded which). Some clones in this sample may be carry-over from other donors' samples. The specimen was tumor tissue. This chain links TRBV19 with TRBJ2-2; a possible D gene is TRBD2 (6 bases). CDR3 sequence (DNA): TGTTCCAGTAGTATAGACGCGGGGTCATGGAGGGAGCTGTTTTTT. The encoded protein is CSSSIDAGSWRELFF.